This T cell receptor (beta chain) derives from a study of shared clonotypes between healthy human individuals. Study-wide results and limits: Estimated richness values were generally larger in naive subsets than in memory subsets.

Measured with immunoSEQ multiplex PCR; TCRdb has only the in-frame clones, and not every one. Among roughly 2,000,000 clones listed, roughly 95% were seen once. On this clone: As yet, its antigen is unknown.

The CDR3 runs to 13 residues. Germline-derived CDR1 and CDR2 are MNHEY and SMNVEV (reference sequence). V shed 5 bases and J shed 2 bases, with 9 bases lying between them. The naive CD8 fraction comprised CD45RO-negative cells positively selected for CCR7 and excluded terminally differentiated effector memory CD45RA+ cells. The receptor was isolated from a man aged 18 to 35 in good health. V and J are TRBV27 and TRBJ1-1; D is ambiguous. The sample taken for sequencing was naive CD8+ T cells sorted from blood. This CDR3 is CASSPSPNTEAFF. In DNA form, the CDR3 reads TGTGCCAGCAGTCCCTCACCCAACACTGAAGCTTTCTTT.